Given below is one T cell receptor beta chain in context. Its antigen remains unidentified. This record belongs to a study of blood T cells in healthy people across ages. On the study more broadly: Capturing about one barcoded beta molecule per two T cells was achieved by template switching. Findings and limits, study-wide: Diversity estimates from one million T cells were considered underestimates.

Combining a sample-barcoded 5' primer with a J-beta primer mix, a second PCR ran for roughly 7 to 12 cycles. TCRdb redid the calling of the 5' RACE reads with MiXCR, one entry per CDR3 protein. Of approximately 810,000 distinct CDR3 sequences in the sample, around 26% are singletons; the top ten hold around 15%. The germline gives CDR1 DFQATT, CDR2 SNEGSKA (reference sequence). This CDR3 comprises 15 residues. V was trimmed by 0 bases and J by 1 base, leaving 9 bases between them. The origin of this receptor is a woman at least 80 years old in good health. The rearrangement links TRBV20-1 to TRBJ1-4; no reliable D call. Sequenced: blood. CDR3 protein: CSARDFYRTNEKLFF. Here the CDR3 DNA reads TGCAGTGCTAGAGATTTTTACAGAACTAATGAAAAACTGTTTTTT.